The 25 T cell receptor beta chains reported below all come from one sample, sequenced in a study of T cell repertoires in cytomegalovirus infection. TCRdb analysed the reads with MiXCR anew, one entry per CDR3 protein. The repertoire includes more than 350,000 distinct CDR3 sequences, roughly 30% of them detected once, and roughly 15% sits in the top ten. Sequenced sample: PBMCs. The receptor source for this set is a human donor in good health (CMV status not recorded). Some clones in this sample may be carry-over from other donors' samples.

Only a few counts were recorded for this clonotype. The V gene is TRBV7-8, the J gene TRBJ2-3; TRBD2 matches at 7 bases. V dropped 2 bases and J dropped 0; count of bases not matched to a gene: 2. The CDR3 runs 15 residues. Germline loops: CDR1 SGHVS, CDR2 FQNEAQ. CDR3 sequence reads: CASSLTRGSTDTQYF. The CDR3 nucleotides read TGTGCCAGCAGCTTAACGCGGGGGAGCACAGATACGCAGTATTTT.

In its sample, this clonotype was seen once. A read error may produce the germline difference seen at one junction end. This chain uses TRBV4-1 with TRBJ2-5; no reliable D call. The CDR3 loop spans 16 amino acids. Germline loops: CDR1 MGHRA, CDR2 YSYEKL. The CDR3 nucleotides read TGCGCCAGCAGCCCCAGTAAGGACCTGGACCATGAGACCCAGTACTTC. Amino acids: CASSPSKDLDHETQYF.

Concerning this clonotype itself: This could be a read error, since a much larger clone is one nucleotide away. The V gene is TRBV7-6, the J gene TRBJ2-3; D is tentatively TRBD1 or TRBD2 (5 bases each). Trimming pared 6 bases from V and 10 bases from J, leaving 14 bases between. Germline CDR1 and CDR2: SGHVS and FNYEAQ. The CDR3 spans 12 residues. The CDR3 DNA reads TGTGCCAGCAGTCTAGGGGACGATGCGCAGTATTTT. This gives the protein CASSLGDDAQYF. Full variable domain (missing parts from reference TRBV7-6 and TRBJ2-3): GAGVSQSPRYKVTKRGQDVALRCDPISGHVSLYWYRQALGQGPEFLTYFNYEAQQDKSGLPNDRFSAERPEGSISTLTIQRTEQRDSAMYRCASSLGDDAQYFGPGTRLTVL.

The chain joins TRBV25-1 to TRBJ2-3; TRBD2 aligns across 8 bases. The CDR3 covers 14 residues. Germline CDR1 MGHDK, CDR2 SYGVNS. V shed 4 bases, J shed 4 bases, and the junction held 4 bases outside the gene matches. CDR3 sequence reads: CASSVRLAPDTQYF. The CDR3 nucleotides are TGTGCCAGCAGTGTGAGACTAGCGCCAGATACGCAGTATTTT.

J is TRBJ1-2 and V is TRBV5-1, with a tentative D call TRBD1 (5 bases). The CDR3 has 14 residues. Germline CDR1 is SGHRS and CDR2 is YFSETQ. Trimming removed 4 bases from V and 8 bases from J, with 18 bases in between. The DNA for the CDR3 is TGCGCCAGCAGCCTCGCTGAACAGGCAGGGGGCTACACCTTC. It translates to CASSLAEQAGGYTF.

This clonotype has a count of ten or more. The rearrangement links TRBV5-6 to TRBJ1-1; 8 bases align to TRBD1. The V gene's germline CDR1 is SGHDT and CDR2 YYEEEE. V lost 1 base and J lost 5; bases outside the gene matches: 4. This CDR3 has 14 residues. This chain's CDR3 is CASSLQGAVTEAFF. CDR3 sequence (DNA): TGTGCCAGCAGCTTGCAGGGGGCGGTGACTGAAGCTTTCTTT. Drawing the rest from reference TRBV5-6 and TRBJ1-1, the complete variable domain is DAGVTQSPTHLIKTRGQQVTLRCSPKSGHDTVSWYQQALGQGPQFIFQYYEEEERQRGNFPDRFSGHQFPNYSSELNVNALLLGDSALYLCASSLQGAVTEAFFGQGTRLTVV.

There are a few counts of this clonotype. The rearrangement links TRBV5-4 to TRBJ2-7; D may be TRBD1 or TRBD2 (5 bases each). Deletions cut 1 base from V and 3 bases from J, with 8 bases between. The germline V gene has CDR1 SGHNT and CDR2 YYREEE (reference sequence). This CDR3 is built from 13 residues. CDR3 amino acids: CASSLRGDYEQYF. As DNA, the CDR3 is TGTGCCAGCAGCTTGAGGGGAGACTACGAGCAGTACTTC.

This CDR3 is CASSEFPIEETQYF. CDR3 DNA sequence: TGTGCCAGCAGTGAATTCCCGATTGAAGAGACCCAGTACTTC. The V call is TRBV25-1, the J call TRBJ2-5; D gene unclear. CDR3 length: 14 residues. Trimming removed 1 base from V and 3 bases from J, with 9 bases in between. CDR1 is MGHDK and CDR2 is SYGVNS in the germline V gene.

This chain joins TRBV4-1 and TRBJ1-2, with D hard to call. Trimming removed 0 bases at V and 2 bases at J, with 10 bases between. The CDR3 consists of 15 residues. Germline-derived CDR1 and CDR2 are MGHRA and YSYEKL. The CDR3 spells CASSQDRAGNYGYTF. In nucleotides, the CDR3 is TGCGCCAGCAGCCAAGATCGGGCGGGAAACTATGGCTACACCTTC.

V gene TRBV28 combines with J gene TRBJ2-1; 8 nucleotides align to TRBD2. CDR3 length: 14 amino acids. The germline V gene encodes CDR1 MDHEN and CDR2 SYDVKM. Trimming took 6 bases from V and 4 from J; bases not matched to a gene: 5. The CDR3 protein is CASRGSGAYNEQFF. The CDR3 DNA sequence: TGTGCCAGCAGGGGTAGCGGGGCATACAATGAGCAGTTCTTC.

As to this clonotype: This clone may be a read error of a much larger clone one base away. This sequence joins TRBV7-2 and TRBJ2-5; 7 positions agree with TRBD1. From germline, CDR1 is SGHTA and CDR2 FQGNSA. The CDR3 runs to 14 residues. J gave up 5 bases and V 2 bases, and 5 bases lay outside the gene matches. CDR3 bases: TGTACCAGCAGCTTAAGGGGGCTGGAGGAGACCCAGTACTTC. As protein: CTSSLRGLEETQYF.

Only one count was recorded for this clonotype. J is TRBJ2-7 and V is TRBV20-1, with TRBD1 as a possible D gene (6 bases). The CDR3 loop spans 13 amino acids. The V gene lost 6 bases and the J gene lost 0 bases, with 12 bases spanning the gap. Germline assignment: CDR1 DFQATT and CDR2 SNEGSKA (reference sequence). The CDR3 sequence is CSAPGDNSYEQYF. Written as DNA, the CDR3 is TGCAGTGCCCCCGGGGACAACTCCTACGAGCAGTACTTC.

This clonotype was counted only a few times. This chain uses TRBV11-2 with TRBJ2-1, with 10 bases fitting TRBD1. The CDR3 consists of 15 residues. V trimming: 3 bases; J trimming: 9 bases; junction bases outside the gene matches: 8. Per the germline V gene, CDR1 is SGHAT and CDR2 is FQNNGV. CDR3 residues: CASSLFDRGLGEQFF. CDR3 bases: TGTGCCAGCAGCTTGTTCGACAGGGGGCTTGGTGAGCAGTTCTTC.

This clonotype appeared a few times. The chain combines TRBV19 with TRBJ2-2; 7 nucleotides agree with TRBD1. CDR3 size: 17 residues. Trimming removed 3 bases from V and 2 bases from J; junction bases left unmatched: 9. Looked up from germline, CDR1 is LNHDA and CDR2 is SQIVND (reference sequence). The CDR3 loop is CASSIRPGQINTGELFF. The CDR3 DNA sequence: TGTGCCAGTAGTATCCGACCGGGACAGATTAACACCGGGGAGCTGTTTTTT.

Concerning this clonotype itself: Being one base from a much bigger clone, this may be a read error. CDR3 coding DNA: TGTGCCAGCAGCTGGGGGAATAGCGGGGCCGCCGGGACCCAGTACTTC. This sequence encodes CASSWGNSGAAGTQYF. The chain has TRBV5-4 and TRBJ2-5, with TRBD2 matching over 8 bases. The V gene end was trimmed by 3 bases and the J gene end by 7 bases; junction bases not matched to a gene: 14. This CDR3 is built from 16 residues. Germline V gene sequence: CDR1 SGHNT, CDR2 YYREEE (reference sequence).

This clonotype was seen a handful of times. The chain carries TRBV5-1 and TRBJ2-1; TRBD2 matches 14 bases. Per germline, CDR1 SGHRS and CDR2 YFSETQ. The CDR3 contains 15 residues. V shed 4 bases, J shed 7 bases, and the junction held 4 bases outside the gene matches. The CDR3 here is CASSRGLAGENEQFF. The CDR3 region has the DNA TGCGCCAGCAGCAGGGGACTAGCGGGGGAAAATGAGCAGTTCTTC.

This clonotype was detected only a few times. This chain uses TRBV6-2 or TRBV6-3 with TRBJ2-1; D not resolved. The V and J ends lost 4 bases and 0 bases respectively, with 7 bases between them. The CDR3 totals 14 residues. The germline gives CDR1 MNHEY, CDR2 SVGEGT. The CDR3 protein is CASSSSSSYNEQFF. The CDR3 DNA reads TGTGCCAGCAGTTCTTCTAGCTCCTACAATGAGCAGTTCTTC.

The chain carries TRBV29-1 and TRBJ1-3; D not resolved. V was clipped by 4 bases and J by 0 bases, with 7 bases between them. The germline V gene has CDR1 SQVTM and CDR2 ANQGSEA. This CDR3 contains 13 residues. The CDR3 loop reads CSVVERSGNTIYF. The DNA of the CDR3 is TGCAGCGTTGTAGAACGCTCTGGAAACACCATATATTTT.

Regarding this clonotype: A read error is likely, as this CDR3 ends without the conserved phenylalanine or tryptophan. V usage is TRBV7-8 and J usage is TRBJ2-1; TRBD2 is a possible D gene (6 bases). Germline CDR1 and CDR2: SGHVS and FQNEAQ. V was clipped by 1 base and J by 4 bases, with 14 bases between them. The CDR3 runs 16 residues. Here the CDR3 reads CASSLVIGGTYNEQFL. The CDR3 DNA is TGTGCCAGCAGCTTAGTTATCGGGGGAACGTACAATGAGCAGTTCTTA.

This clonotype was observed a handful of times. The chain uses TRBV6-6 and TRBJ2-1; D is unresolved. The CDR3 contains 12 residues. The V end lost 6 bases, the J end lost 7 bases, and 10 bases lay between the germline ends. The germline CDR1 and CDR2 sequences are MNHNY and SVGAGI (reference sequence). Written as DNA, the CDR3 is TGTGCCAGCAGCCCCAAGCTAAATGAGCAGTTCTTC. It specifies CASSPKLNEQFF.

The rearrangement joins TRBV5-4 to TRBJ2-7; the match to TRBD1 covers 9 bases. The germline V gene encodes CDR1 SGHNT and CDR2 YYREEE (reference sequence). V gave up 5 bases and J gave up 3 bases; unmatched junction bases: 3. The CDR3 has 13 residues. The CDR3 nucleotides read TGTGCCAGCAGGGACAGGGGCGACTACGAGCAGTACTTC. It translates to CASRDRGDYEQYF.

This clonotype was observed many times. The CDR3 is CASSLMGQATYEQYF. Written as DNA, the CDR3 is TGTGCCAGCAGCTTGATGGGACAGGCTACCTACGAGCAGTACTTC. The rearrangement joins TRBV5-5 to TRBJ2-7; 8 bases map to TRBD1. Looked up from germline, CDR1 is SGHKS and CDR2 is YYEKEE (reference sequence). This CDR3 is 15 amino acids long. V trimming: 1 base; J trimming: 2 bases; junction bases outside the gene matches: 5.

This clonotype was counted only a few times. The rearrangement uses TRBV12-3 or TRBV12-4 and TRBJ2-1; D may be TRBD1 (6 bases). The CDR3 has 14 amino acids. The ends were cut back, 6 bases at V and 5 bases at J, with 14 bases in the middle. The CDR3 is CASSTTPGDNEQFF. CDR3 coding DNA: TGTGCCAGCAGCACCACCCCAGGGGACAATGAGCAGTTCTTC.

The chain employs TRBV19 and TRBJ2-5; D is possibly TRBD2 (6 bases). The CDR3 contains 14 residues. Looked up from germline, CDR1 is LNHDA and CDR2 is SQIVND (reference sequence). V was pared by 3 bases and J by 1 base, with 9 bases between. The CDR3 protein is CASSIRRGQETQYF. The CDR3 nucleotides are TGTGCCAGTAGTATCAGGCGGGGCCAAGAGACCCAGTACTTC.

This clonotype has more than one count but fewer than ten. This chain connects TRBV6-1 to TRBJ2-1; 7 nucleotides match TRBD2. The junction had 1 base not matched to a gene; V was cut back by 4 bases and J by 4 bases. CDR3 size: 13 residues. The germline V gene has CDR1 MNHNS and CDR2 SASEGT. The CDR3 region has the DNA TGTGCCAGCAGTGCGGGACTATACAATGAGCAGTTCTTC. Protein sequence: CASSAGLYNEQFF.